The 8 T cell receptor beta chains below all came from one sample that was sequenced in a study of T cell responses to AZD1222 COVID-19 vaccine (dated by TCRdb to the early 2020s). Library generation was performed with the immunoSEQ multiplex PCR assay. The table was pulled from immuneACCESS by TCRdb, which kept in-frame rearrangements only. Such tables lose some clones; where checked, under half of the loss comes from unresolved V genes, and the rest has no known cause. Present in this sample are some 120,000 clones, 70% to 90% of which were seen just once. Together, the top ten hold around a tenth of the sample. The time point label for this specimen denotes: baseline before first vaccination. The sample in question was peripheral blood, obtained on day 0 of AZD1222 vaccination. These receptors were collected from an adult in good health.

The V call is TRBV5-6, the J call TRBJ1-1; a possible D gene is TRBD1 (5 bases). V shed 4 bases and J shed 5 bases, with 15 bases lying between them. Germline loops: CDR1 SGHDT, CDR2 YYEEEE. This CDR3 region has 14 residues. The CDR3 nucleotides are TGTGCCAGCAGCACCGCAGGGAGGAGAACTGAAGCTTTCTTT. Translating gives CASSTAGRRTEAFF.

The table lists this clone with a few counts. The sample has other DNA sequences that encode this CDR3 too. This rearrangement joins TRBV7-3 to TRBJ1-1; no firm D call. Germline lookup yields CDR1 SGHTA and CDR2 FQGTGA. Trimming took off 0 bases at V and 1 base at J, with 3 bases between the two ends. CDR3 length: 13 residues. The CDR3 reads CASSLTGNTEAFF. CDR3 DNA: TGTGCCAGCAGCTTAACAGGGAACACTGAAGCTTTCTTT.

The CDR3 is CASSLLGEETQYF. The CDR3 DNA is TGTGCCAGCAGCTTGTTAGGGGAAGAGACCCAGTACTTC. The gene calls are TRBV5-5 and TRBJ2-5; D possibly corresponds to TRBD1 (5 bases). Trimming took 1 base from V and 3 from J, leaving 7 bases between them. This CDR3 has 13 residues. Germline V gene sequence: CDR1 SGHKS, CDR2 YYEKEE (reference sequence).

This chain's CDR3 is CASSYSLLGNNEQFF. CDR3 DNA sequence: TGTGCCAGCAGTTACTCGCTACTCGGGAATAATGAGCAGTTCTTC. V gene TRBV6-5 combines with J gene TRBJ2-1; D might be TRBD2 (5 bases). With 0 bases removed from V and 7 bases from J, the gap between germline ends came to 13 bases. Germline values: CDR1 MNHEY, CDR2 SVGAGI. The CDR3 is 15 amino acids.

J is TRBJ2-5 and V is TRBV18; D call uncertain. The V gene's germline CDR1 is KGHSH and CDR2 LQKENI. The ends were cut back, 6 bases at V and 5 bases at J, with 10 bases in the middle. The CDR3 has 12 residues. The DNA for the CDR3 is TGTGCCAGCTCCCCGAAGGATGAGACCCAGTACTTC. It encodes CASSPKDETQYF. Looking up the rest from reference TRBV18 and TRBJ2-5 gives the full variable domain: NAGVMQNPRHLVRRRGQEARLRCSPMKGHSHVYWYRQLPEEGLKFMVYLQKENIIDESGMPKERFSAEFPKEGPSILRIQQVVRGDSAAYFCASSPKDETQYFGPGTRLLVL.

This clone was recorded only once. V and J are TRBV18 and TRBJ2-5, with 9 bases lining up with TRBD1. J was trimmed by 9 bases and V by 0 bases; bases with no gene match: 17. The CDR3 spans 18 residues. The germline CDR1 and CDR2 sequences are KGHSH and LQKENI. For the CDR3, the DNA is TGTGCCAGCTCACCACCTGGGCCCGGACAGGGGAGAACCATGGCCCAGTACTTC. Its translation is CASSPPGPGQGRTMAQYF.

This chain links TRBV2 with TRBJ2-7, with TRBD1 as a possible D gene (6 bases). CDR3 size: 13 residues. Trimming cost V 8 bases and J 7 bases, with 18 bases left between them. The germline V gene encodes CDR1 SNHLY and CDR2 FYNNEI. The CDR3 region has the DNA TGTGCCAGCTCCCTCGGGACACCGGGGGAGCAGTACTTC. Residues: CASSLGTPGEQYF.

This clone was seen just once. J is TRBJ2-2 and V is TRBV18; 7 bases are shared with TRBD1. The CDR3 spans 15 residues. V lost 4 bases and J lost 2; bases outside the gene matches: 4. CDR1 is KGHSH, CDR2 LQKENI, per germline. CDR3 sequence: CASSLGQANTGELFF. The CDR3 bases are TGTGCCAGCTCACTAGGACAGGCAAACACCGGGGAGCTGTTTTTT.